This T cell receptor beta chain was identified in a study of neurological immune-mediated disorders. Study-wide results and caveats: Subjects shared no identical expanded-clone CDR3 amino acid sequences, suggesting private TCR-beta repertoires in all groups.

cDNA synthesis was performed by 5'RACE with 10-nucleotide random UMIs. TCRdb recomputed calls from the 5' RACE reads with MiXCR, one row per CDR3 protein. The repertoire holds about 54,000 distinct CDR3 sequences, with around 3.8% as singletons. Of note for this clonotype: Antigen specificity is unknown.

The clonotype was recovered from a woman in her thirties or forties with multiple sclerosis. Sequenced sample: CD4+ T cells from blood.

For the CDR3, the DNA is TGTGCCTGGTGTAGCGGGGGGGCCGCAGATACGCAGTATTTT. Protein product: CAWCSGGAADTQYF. This chain connects TRBV30 to TRBJ2-3; 11 bases map to TRBD2. V trimming: 5 bases; J trimming: 4 bases; junction bases outside the gene matches: 5. There are 14 residues in the CDR3. Per the germline V gene, CDR1 is GTSNPN and CDR2 is SVGIG (reference sequence).